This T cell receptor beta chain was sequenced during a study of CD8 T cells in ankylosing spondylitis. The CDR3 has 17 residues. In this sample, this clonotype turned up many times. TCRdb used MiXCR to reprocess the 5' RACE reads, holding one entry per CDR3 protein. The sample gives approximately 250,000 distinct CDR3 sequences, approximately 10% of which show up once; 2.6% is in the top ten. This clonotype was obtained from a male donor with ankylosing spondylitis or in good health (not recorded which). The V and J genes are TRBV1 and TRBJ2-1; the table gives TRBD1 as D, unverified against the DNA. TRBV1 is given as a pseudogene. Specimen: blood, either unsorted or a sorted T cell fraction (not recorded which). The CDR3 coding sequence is TGCACCAGCAGCCAGGGAATCCGGGACAGCCTAAACAATGAGCAGTTCTTC. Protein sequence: CTSSQGIRDSLNNEQFF.